These T cell receptor beta chains were read from a single sample in a study of type 1 regulatory T cells. TCRdb fed the reads into MiXCR, producing one record per CDR3 protein. The sample gives roughly 60,000 distinct CDR3 sequences, approximately 60% of which show up once; less than 2% is in the top ten. The antigens of these receptors remain unknown. The sequencing input was cultured non-Tr1 T cells, either the whole culture or a sorted T cell fraction (not recorded which). The source of these receptors is a human donor in good health. The CDR3 runs from the conserved cysteine through the conserved F or W. A D gene is named only where the DNA matches it firmly. Clone size is shown for a subset of rows, as once, few, many or a class of expanded clone.

- | TRBJ1-1 | 13 | TRBV9 | - | TGTGCCAGCAGTGTGACGTCAGAGACTGAAGCTTTCTTT | CASSVTSETEAFF
- | TRBJ2-2 | 14 | TRBV12-3/TRBV12-4 | - | TGTGCCAGCAGGGAAAGTCCGAACACCGGGGAGCTGTTTTTT | CASRESPNTGELFF
- | TRBJ2-7 | 15 | TRBV28 | TRBD2 | TGTGCCAGCAGACCTACTAGCGGAGTCACCTACGAGCAGTACTTC | CASRPTSGVTYEQYF
- | TRBJ2-7 | 19 | TRBV15 | - | TGTGCCACCAGCAGAGTAATATTAAGAAGGGCGTCCTCTGACTACGAGCAGTACTTC | CATSRVILRRASSDYEQYF
- | TRBJ1-1 | 16 | TRBV7-8 | TRBD1 | TGTGCCAGCAGCTTGAGGGACAGTCGTGGGGTCACTGAAGCTTTCTTT | CASSLRDSRGVTEAFF
- | TRBJ2-1 | 16 | TRBV7-2 | TRBD2 | TGTGCCAGCAGCCCCCGGACTAGTTCCTCCTACAATGAGCAGTTCTTC | CASSPRTSSSYNEQFF
few | TRBJ1-2 | 15 | TRBV20-1 | - | TGCAGTGCCGCAATACAGGCATTTACTAACTATGGCTACACCTTC | CSAAIQAFTNYGYTF
- | TRBJ1-4 | 14 | TRBV19 | TRBD1 | TGTGCCAGTAGCCTTGACAGGGCTAATGAAAAACTGTTTTTT | CASSLDRANEKLFF
medium-sized | TRBJ2-2 | 15 | TRBV7-2 | - | TGTGCCAGCAGCTTAGTGCAGGGATACACCGGGGAGCTGTTTTTT | CASSLVQGYTGELFF
- | TRBJ1-1 | 15 | TRBV19 | TRBD1 | TGTGCCGCTTCACGCCGGGACAGAGACAACACTGAAGCTTTCTTT | CAASRRDRDNTEAFF